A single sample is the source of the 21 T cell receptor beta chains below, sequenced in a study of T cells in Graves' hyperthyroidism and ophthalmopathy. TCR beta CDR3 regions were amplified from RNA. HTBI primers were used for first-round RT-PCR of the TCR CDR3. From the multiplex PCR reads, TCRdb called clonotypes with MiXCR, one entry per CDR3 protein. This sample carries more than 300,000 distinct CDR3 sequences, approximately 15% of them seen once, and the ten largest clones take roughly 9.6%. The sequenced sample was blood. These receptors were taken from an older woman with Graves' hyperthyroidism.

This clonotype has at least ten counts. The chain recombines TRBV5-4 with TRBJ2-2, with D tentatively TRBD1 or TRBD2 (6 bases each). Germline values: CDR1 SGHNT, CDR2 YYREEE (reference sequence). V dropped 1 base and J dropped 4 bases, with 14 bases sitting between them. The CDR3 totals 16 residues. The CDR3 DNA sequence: TGTGCCAGCAGCTTGAGATCGGGGGCGGGCACCGGGGAGCTGTTTTTT. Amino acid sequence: CASSLRSGAGTGELFF.

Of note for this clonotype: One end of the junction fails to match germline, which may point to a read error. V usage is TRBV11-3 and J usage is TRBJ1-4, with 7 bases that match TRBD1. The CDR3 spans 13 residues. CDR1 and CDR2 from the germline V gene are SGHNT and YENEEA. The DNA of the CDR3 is TGTGCCAGCAGCTTAGGTGGACAGGAAAAACCGTTTTTT. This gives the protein CASSLGGQEKPFF.

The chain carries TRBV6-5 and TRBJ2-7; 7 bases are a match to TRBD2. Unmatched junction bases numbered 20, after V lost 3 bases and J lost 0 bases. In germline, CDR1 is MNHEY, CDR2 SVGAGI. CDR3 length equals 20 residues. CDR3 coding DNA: TGTGCCAGCAGTTATTCTCCGGGTATCCCCCCTAGCGGACTCTCCTACGAGCAGTACTTC. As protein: CASSYSPGIPPSGLSYEQYF.

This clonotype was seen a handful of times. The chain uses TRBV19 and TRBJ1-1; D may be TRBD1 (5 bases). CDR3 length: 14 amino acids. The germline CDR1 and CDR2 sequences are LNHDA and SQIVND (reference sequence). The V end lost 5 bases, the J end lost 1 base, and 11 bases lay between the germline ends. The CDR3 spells CASSWGGKNTEAFF. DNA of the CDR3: TGTGCCAGTAGTTGGGGGGGAAAGAACACTGAAGCTTTCTTT.

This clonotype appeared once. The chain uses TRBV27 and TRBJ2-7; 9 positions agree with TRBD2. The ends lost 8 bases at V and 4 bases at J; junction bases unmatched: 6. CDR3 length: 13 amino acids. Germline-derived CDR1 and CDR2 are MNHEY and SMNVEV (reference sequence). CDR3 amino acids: CASGAGGGYEQYF. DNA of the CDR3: TGTGCCAGCGGGGCGGGGGGGGGATACGAGCAGTACTTC.

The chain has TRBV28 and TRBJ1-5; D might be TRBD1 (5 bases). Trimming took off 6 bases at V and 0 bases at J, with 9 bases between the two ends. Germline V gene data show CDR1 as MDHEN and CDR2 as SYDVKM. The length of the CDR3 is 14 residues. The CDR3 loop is CASRTQDSNQPQHF. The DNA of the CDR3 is TGTGCCAGCAGGACACAGGATAGCAATCAGCCCCAGCATTTT.

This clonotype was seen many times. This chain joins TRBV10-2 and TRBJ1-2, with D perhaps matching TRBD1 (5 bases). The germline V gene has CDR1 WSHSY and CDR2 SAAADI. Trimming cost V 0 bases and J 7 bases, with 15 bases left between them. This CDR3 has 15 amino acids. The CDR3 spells CASSESTGLMAGYTF. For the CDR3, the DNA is TGCGCCAGCAGTGAGTCAACAGGCCTAATGGCTGGCTACACCTTC.

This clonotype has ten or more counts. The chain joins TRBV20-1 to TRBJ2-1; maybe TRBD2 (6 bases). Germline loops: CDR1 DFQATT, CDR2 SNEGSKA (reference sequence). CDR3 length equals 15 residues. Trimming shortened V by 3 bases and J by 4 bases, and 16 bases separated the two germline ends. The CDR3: CSASGGAWRYNEQFF. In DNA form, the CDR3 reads TGCAGTGCTAGCGGAGGGGCGTGGCGGTACAATGAGCAGTTCTTC.

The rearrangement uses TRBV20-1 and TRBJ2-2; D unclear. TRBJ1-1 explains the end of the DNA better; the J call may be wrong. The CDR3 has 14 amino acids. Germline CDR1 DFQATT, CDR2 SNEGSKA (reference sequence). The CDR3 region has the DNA TGCAGTGCTAGATCCTTTATAGCGGGCCCAGGAGCTTTCTTT. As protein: CSARSFIAGPGAFF.

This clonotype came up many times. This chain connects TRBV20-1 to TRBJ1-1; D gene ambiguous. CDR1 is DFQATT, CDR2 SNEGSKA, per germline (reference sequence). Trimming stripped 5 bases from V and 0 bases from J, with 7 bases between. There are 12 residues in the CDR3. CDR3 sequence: CSAFTVNTEAFF. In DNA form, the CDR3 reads TGCAGTGCTTTTACAGTGAACACTGAAGCTTTCTTT.

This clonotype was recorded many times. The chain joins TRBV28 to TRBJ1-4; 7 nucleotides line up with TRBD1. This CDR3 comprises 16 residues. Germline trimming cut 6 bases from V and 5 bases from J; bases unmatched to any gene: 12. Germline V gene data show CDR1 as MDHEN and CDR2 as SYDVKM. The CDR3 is CASRPSGTVRNEKLFF. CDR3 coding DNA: TGTGCCAGCAGACCCAGCGGGACAGTCCGAAATGAAAAACTGTTTTTT.

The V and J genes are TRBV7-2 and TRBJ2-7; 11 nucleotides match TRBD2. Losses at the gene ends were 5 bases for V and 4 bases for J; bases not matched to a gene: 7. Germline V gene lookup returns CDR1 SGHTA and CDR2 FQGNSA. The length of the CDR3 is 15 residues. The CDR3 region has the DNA TGTGCCAGCAGCAACCTAGCGGGGGGTTTTTACGAGCAGTACTTC. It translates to CASSNLAGGFYEQYF.

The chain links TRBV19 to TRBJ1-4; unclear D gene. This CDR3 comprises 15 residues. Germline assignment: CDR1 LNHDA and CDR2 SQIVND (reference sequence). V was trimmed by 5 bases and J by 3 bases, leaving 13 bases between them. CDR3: CASSARPQPNEKLFF. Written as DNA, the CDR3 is TGTGCCAGTAGTGCCCGCCCCCAGCCTAATGAAAAACTGTTTTTT.

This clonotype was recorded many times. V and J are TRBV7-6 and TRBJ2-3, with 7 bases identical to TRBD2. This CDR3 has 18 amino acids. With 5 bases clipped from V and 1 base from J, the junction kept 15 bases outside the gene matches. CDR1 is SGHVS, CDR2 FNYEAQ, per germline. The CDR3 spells CASSPRPGLSTRTDTQYF. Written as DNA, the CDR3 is TGTGCCAGCAGCCCGCGGCCGGGACTATCAACGCGCACAGATACGCAGTATTTT.

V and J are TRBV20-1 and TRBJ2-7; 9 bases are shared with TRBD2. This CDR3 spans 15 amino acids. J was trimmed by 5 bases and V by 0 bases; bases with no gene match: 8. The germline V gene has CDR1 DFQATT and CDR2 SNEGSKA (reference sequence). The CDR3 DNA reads TGCAGTGCTAGAGATGCGCGGGAGGGCGACAACGAGCAGTACTTC. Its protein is CSARDAREGDNEQYF.

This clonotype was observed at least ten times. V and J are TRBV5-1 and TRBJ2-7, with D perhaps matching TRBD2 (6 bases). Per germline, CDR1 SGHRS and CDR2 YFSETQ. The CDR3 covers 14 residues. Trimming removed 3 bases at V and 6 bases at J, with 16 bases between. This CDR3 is CASSSTGELVEQYF. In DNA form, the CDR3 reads TGCGCCAGCAGCTCCACGGGAGAGTTGGTCGAGCAGTACTTC.

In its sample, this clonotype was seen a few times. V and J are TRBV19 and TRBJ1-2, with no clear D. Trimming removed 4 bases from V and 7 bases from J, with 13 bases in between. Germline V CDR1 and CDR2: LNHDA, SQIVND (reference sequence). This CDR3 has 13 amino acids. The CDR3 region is CASSTLEGRGYTF. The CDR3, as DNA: TGTGCCAGTAGTACCCTAGAAGGTCGTGGCTACACCTTC.

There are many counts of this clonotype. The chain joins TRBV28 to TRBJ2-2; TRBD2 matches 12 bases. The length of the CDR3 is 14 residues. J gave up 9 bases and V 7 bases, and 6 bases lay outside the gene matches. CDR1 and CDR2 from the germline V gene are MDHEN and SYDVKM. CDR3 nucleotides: TGTGCCAGCAACCTAGCGGGAGGGTTCCGGGAGCTGTTTTTT. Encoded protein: CASNLAGGFRELFF.

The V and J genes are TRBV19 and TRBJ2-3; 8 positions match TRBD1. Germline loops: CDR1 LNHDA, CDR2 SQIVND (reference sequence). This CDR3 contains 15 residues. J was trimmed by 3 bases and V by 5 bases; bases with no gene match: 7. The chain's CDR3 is CASSLRTGRTDTQYF. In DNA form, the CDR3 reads TGTGCCAGTAGTCTCCGGACAGGGAGGACAGATACGCAGTATTTT. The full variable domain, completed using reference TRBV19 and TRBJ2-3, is DGGITQSPKYLFRKEGQNVTLSCEQNLNHDAMYWYRQDPGQGLRLIYYSQIVNDFQKGDIAEGYSVSREKKESFPLTVTSAQKNPTAFYLCASSLRTGRTDTQYFGPGTRLTVL.

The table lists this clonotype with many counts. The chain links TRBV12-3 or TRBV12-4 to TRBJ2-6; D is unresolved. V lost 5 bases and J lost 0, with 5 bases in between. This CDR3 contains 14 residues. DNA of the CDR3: TGTGCCAGCAGTCCGAGCTCTGGGGCCAACGTCCTGACTTTC. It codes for CASSPSSGANVLTF.

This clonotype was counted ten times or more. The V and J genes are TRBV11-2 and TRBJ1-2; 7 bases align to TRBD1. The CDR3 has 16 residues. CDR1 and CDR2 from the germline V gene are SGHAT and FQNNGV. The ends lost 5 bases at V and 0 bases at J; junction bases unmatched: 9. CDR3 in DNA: TGTGCCAGCAGCCCCTGGGCGAGGGGGCCTAACTATGGCTACACCTTC. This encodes CASSPWARGPNYGYTF. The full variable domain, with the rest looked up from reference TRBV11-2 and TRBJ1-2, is EAGVAQSPRYKIIEKRQSVAFWCNPISGHATLYWYQQILGQGPKLLIQFQNNGVVDDSQLPKDRFSAERLKGVDSTLKIQPAKLEDSAVYLCASSPWARGPNYGYTFGSGTRLTVV.